A selection of T cell receptor beta chains follows, all from one sample in a study of T cell changes during pregnancy in multiple sclerosis. Assay used: immunoSEQ multiplex PCR; TCRdb lists only in-frame clones, some missing. This sample has about 75,000 clones, with roughly 90% found just once. Sample: peripheral blood, taken in the first trimester of pregnancy. These receptors all stem from a female donor in good health, enrolled as a control in a pregnancy study. Both conserved end residues are part of each CDR3.

V,J,length,CDR3
TRBV19,TRBJ2-5,16,CASSINKATGGETQYF
TRBV7-9,TRBJ2-7,16,CASAPVSGIYSYEQYF
TRBV6-1,TRBJ1-2,15,CASSDRTGANYGYTF
TRBV10-3,TRBJ2-2,14,CAISSLGGTGELFF
TRBV28,TRBJ2-3,15,CASGSGAQGPDTQYF
TRBV19,TRBJ1-3,14,CASTTGAAGNTIYF
TRBV25-1,TRBJ1-3,16,CASSEYRGMAGNTIYF
TRBV30,TRBJ1-2,12,CAWRVLRNGYTF
TRBV6-5,TRBJ1-1,14,CASSYQGAHTEAFF
TRBV19,TRBJ2-2,15,CASSKTGGDTGELFF
TRBV6-5,TRBJ1-1,14,CASSNSGGRTEAFF
TRBV18,TRBJ2-2,13,CASMTLNTGELFF
TRBV19,TRBJ2-7,14,CASRLTSGTYEQYF
TRBV15,TRBJ2-3,17,CATSREYPGTGLDTQYF
TRBV2,TRBJ2-7,14,CASTEGDSSYEQYF
TRBV2,TRBJ1-6,15,CASRPKRRENSPLHF
TRBV27,TRBJ2-6,18,CASSLTGQFISGANVLTF
TRBV4-3,TRBJ2-5,15,CASSQMVGGPGEQYF
TRBV7-5,TRBJ2-7,16,CARSSPPLKLPYEQYF
TRBV27,TRBJ2-2,15,CASTPDRENTGELFF
TRBV6-6,TRBJ1-2,13,CASARGANYGYTF
TRBV28,TRBJ2-7,14,CASSPPGGRGEQYF
TRBV15,TRBJ1-4,16,CATSREAGGSSEKLFF